These T cell receptor beta chains were read from a single sample in a study of metastatic and nonmetastatic thyroid tumors. Through MiXCR, TCRdb re-clonotyped the PCR reads. Of around 20,000 clones in the sample, approximately 34% are singletons; the top ten hold over 25%. The specimen was tumor tissue. Every receptor here comes from a female donor with papillary thyroid cancer or a benign thyroid nodule (not recorded which). Some clones in this sample may be carry-over from other donors' samples. CDR3s leave out the opening cysteine and the closing phenylalanine or tryptophan. Expanded clones are given a class, and other clones once, few, many or no size at all.

ASSRGTGYNYGYT | TRBJ1-2 | TRBV6-1 | few
ASSLSSWSRPQH | TRBJ1-5 | TRBV27 | NA
ASSSPTGMNTGELF | TRBJ2-2 | TRBV5-6 | NA
ASSYPYSSSSYNEQF | TRBJ2-1 | TRBV6-6 | NA
ASSLAAREGTQY | TRBJ2-5 | TRBV7-2 | NA
ASSKGTGYT | TRBJ1-2 | TRBV12-3/TRBV12-4 | few
SARVSSGTNEQY | TRBJ2-7 | TRBV20-1 | NA
ASSLALGRSDTQY | TRBJ2-3 | TRBV7-2 | NA
ATSATMNTEAF | TRBJ1-1 | TRBV24-1 | few
ASSEAVTHGAGPYGYT | TRBJ1-2 | TRBV6-1 | NA
ASSHRDGYEQY | TRBJ2-7 | TRBV28 | NA
ASSGTVRSNQPQH | TRBJ1-5 | TRBV19 | few
ASVLELAGSREQF | TRBJ2-1 | TRBV2 | few
ASSLIQGQGYT | TRBJ1-2 | TRBV28 | few